A selection of T cell receptor beta chains follows, all from one sample in a study of shared clonotypes between healthy human individuals. The protocol was immunoSEQ multiplex PCR, while the TCRdb copy is restricted to in-frame clones and leaves out a portion. The data hold more than 2 million clones, with roughly 95% observed a single time. The sequenced sample consisted of naive CD8+ T cells sorted from blood. The receptors derive from a man between 18 and 29 years old in good health. The conserved cysteine and the conserved F or W are not part of the CDR3 here.

V gene	CDR3 length	J gene	CDR3 protein
TRBV19	12	TRBJ1-4	ASSPTIGNEKLF
TRBV19	12	TRBJ1-5	ASSIRDSNQPQH
TRBV10-1	13	TRBJ2-6	ASSESGSGANVLT
TRBV9	12	TRBJ2-3	ASSYGGSTDTQY
TRBV30	14	TRBJ2-7	AWSALLAGGPYEQY
TRBV27	12	TRBJ2-1	ASAGGSSYNEQF
TRBV13	10	TRBJ2-7	ASSSSSYEQY
TRBV7-2	13	TRBJ2-1	ASSPRTSGYNEQF
TRBV4-1	14	TRBJ1-5	ASSQERTGGSQPQH
TRBV28	13	TRBJ1-6	ASSLAPDRESPLH
TRBV28	16	TRBJ1-4	ASSSPGQSITTNEKLF
TRBV6-5	14	TRBJ2-1	ASSYEAGGLMNEQF
TRBV28	13	TRBJ1-5	ASSLSREGNQPQH
TRBV7-9	11	TRBJ2-7	ASSQVPDYEQY
TRBV28	18	TRBJ1-4	ASSLLQIIYGTPDNEKLF
TRBV4-2	9	TRBJ2-7	ASSQGPEQY
TRBV9	13	TRBJ2-5	ASSLGTGGGETQY
TRBV27	12	TRBJ2-7	ASSTGAGAYEQY
TRBV28	13	TRBJ2-3	ASAPPGLANHTQY
TRBV11-2	17	TRBJ1-3	ASSSRGGPGAISGNTIY
TRBV30	13	TRBJ1-6	AWSIGQPTNSPLH
TRBV15	12	TRBJ1-5	ATTQDRGNQPQH
TRBV4-1	14	TRBJ2-3	ASSQVGAPLLDTQY
TRBV27	16	TRBJ2-7	ASSSLAGGKDMSYEQY
TRBV4-3	14	TRBJ2-1	ASSQDRGGLYNEQF
TRBV2	13	TRBJ2-7	ASRKGAGESYEQY
TRBV21-1	14	TRBJ1-2	ASSNLLTEPNYGYT
TRBV10-3	11	TRBJ2-7	AISESSNYEQY
TRBV9	11	TRBJ2-3	ASSAPSADTQY
TRBV5-4	11	TRBJ2-7	ASSFKEGYEQY
TRBV6-5	13	TRBJ2-7	ASSYGGESSYEQY
TRBV5-1	14	TRBJ2-1	ASNLGPGSGGNEQF
TRBV9	12	TRBJ1-2	ASSTGGPSYGYT
TRBV6-5	10	TRBJ1-2	ASSDGYYGYT
TRBV29-1	11	TRBJ2-2	SGLEGGTGELF
TRBV30	11	TRBJ1-1	AWSDDRNTEAF
TRBV27	14	TRBJ1-4	ASSLRGGESGWGLF
TRBV2	13	TRBJ2-7	ASSEGEGLRYEQY
TRBV29-1	14	TRBJ2-1	SVEGWLAGAYNEQF
TRBV10-2	11	TRBJ2-1	ASTNLPAGEQF
TRBV4-3	13	TRBJ1-4	ASSQDRVRYEKLF